These 3 T cell receptor beta chains were all obtained from the same sample, sequenced in a study of T cells after yellow fever vaccination. One entry per CDR3 protein results from TCRdb running MiXCR on the 5' RACE reads. The sample includes around 400,000 distinct CDR3 sequences, 9.5% to 13% seen only once; the top ten take around 19%. Sequencing was performed on PBMCs, taken on the day of the first yellow fever vaccination. The receptors here all came from a man between 18 and 29 years old who received the YFV17D yellow fever vaccine.

The sample holds a few counts of this clonotype. The chain couples TRBV20-1 to TRBJ2-3; D gene ambiguous. In germline, CDR1 is DFQATT, CDR2 SNEGSKA (reference sequence). V dropped 4 bases and J dropped 4 bases, with 15 bases sitting between them. The CDR3 runs to 14 residues. The CDR3 loop reads CSATGLPAADTQYF. The CDR3 nucleotides are TGCAGTGCTACCGGGCTACCTGCGGCAGATACGCAGTATTTT.

This clonotype has a handful of counts. The genes are TRBV4-3 and TRBJ2-1, with D perhaps being TRBD1 or TRBD2 (5 bases each). The V and J ends lost 0 bases and 6 bases respectively, with 12 bases between them. This CDR3 is built from 15 residues. Germline V gene lookup returns CDR1 LGHNA and CDR2 YSLEER. CDR3 DNA: TGCGCCAGCAGCCAAGATCCGGCAGGGACCAATGAGCAGTTCTTC. This gives the protein CASSQDPAGTNEQFF.

This clonotype was found a few times. The chain has TRBV7-2 and TRBJ2-1, with 12 bases fitting TRBD2. Germline lookup yields CDR1 SGHTA and CDR2 FQGNSA. Trimming cost V 5 bases and J 7 bases; bases outside gene matches: 6. This CDR3 has 15 residues. CDR3 nucleotides: TGTGCCAGCAGCATTAGGACTAGCGGGATGAATGAGCAGTTCTTC. Translation: CASSIRTSGMNEQFF.